The sequence of this T cell receptor beta chain was determined in a study of blood T cell repertoires in COVID-19. Across the whole study: The samples span acute and convalescent COVID-19 from the United States, Italy and Spain. Sources were T cells, B-cell-depleted T cells, or PBMCs; the material itself was cDNA or gDNA.

The authors' processing: Amplification of reference gene primers was used by the study to estimate nucleated cell counts. Clones were sequenced by immunoSEQ multiplex PCR, and TCRdb holds only the in-frame ones, with some missing. V, J and clone size are those of that table, while D and trimming were read from the DNA. Found here are some 200,000 clones, approximately 82% of them singletons; the top ten hold about 1.5%. The CDR3 runs to 14 residues. V was pared by 3 bases and J by 6 bases, with 6 bases of the junction left unmatched. The germline V gene has CDR1 DFQATT and CDR2 SNEGSKA (reference sequence).

The chain employs TRBV20-1 and TRBJ2-2; 8 bases are a match to TRBD1. The receptor's source is a woman in her thirties or forties who had recovered from COVID-19. Sequencing was carried out using peripheral blood. The CDR3 DNA follows: TGCAGTGCTAGTCCCCCGACAGGGGCCGGGGAGCTGTTTTTT. Protein sequence: CSASPPTGAGELFF.